The 12 T cell receptor beta chains presented below share a single source sample, sequenced in a study of pediatric ulcerative colitis. Libraries were prepared by immunoSEQ multiplex PCR; TCRdb keeps only in-frame clonotypes and omits some of them. Among over 20,000 clones listed, over 60% were seen once. Rectal tissue came from one to two pinch biopsies taken at colonoscopy. Material: gut tissue. The receptors were gathered from a boy between 5 and 17 years old with severe ulcerative colitis.

The J gene is TRBJ1-1, the V gene TRBV25-1, with TRBD1 matching 7 bases. Trimming at V came to 10 bases and at J to 4 bases, leaving 3 bases not matched to a gene. This CDR3 is 11 amino acids long. Germline values: CDR1 MGHDK, CDR2 SYGVNS. This CDR3 is CATDRVTEAFF. The CDR3 nucleotides are TGTGCCACCGACAGGGTCACTGAAGCTTTCTTT.

The chain couples TRBV5-1 to TRBJ1-1, with TRBD1 identical over 10 bases. Per germline, CDR1 SGHRS and CDR2 YFSETQ. Germline trimming cut 4 bases from V and 5 bases from J; bases unmatched to any gene: 8. There are 15 residues in the CDR3. The CDR3 is CASSIGQGGYTEAFF. The CDR3 region has the DNA TGCGCCAGCAGCATTGGACAGGGGGGTTATACTGAAGCTTTCTTT.

V is TRBV4-3 and J is TRBJ2-1, with D tentatively TRBD2 (6 bases). The germline gives CDR1 LGHNA, CDR2 YSLEER. V shed 0 bases and J shed 2 bases, with 8 bases lying between them. The CDR3 runs to 15 residues. The CDR3 nucleotides are TGCGCCAGCAGCCAAGATCGGGGGACCTACAATGAGCAGTTCTTC. Translated: CASSQDRGTYNEQFF.

The chain is built from TRBV21-1 and TRBJ1-2; the table's D gene call, TRBD1, was not cross checked with the DNA. TRBV21-1 is deemed a pseudogene. This CDR3 spans 13 amino acids. The CDR3 nucleotides are TGTGCCAGGAATGGGACAGGGGGAAGGGGCTACACCTTC. Translation: CARNGTGGRGYTF.

This clone was counted a few times. The chain has TRBV9 and TRBJ1-1; TRBD1 might be the D (5 bases). Germline V gene sequence: CDR1 SGDLS, CDR2 YYNGEE. CDR3 length equals 13 residues. Trimming shortened V by 0 bases and J by 4 bases, and 7 bases separated the two germline ends. The CDR3 nucleotides are TGTGCCAGCAGCGTAGGGGGACCCACTGAAGCTTTCTTT. As protein: CASSVGGPTEAFF.

This chain uses TRBV6-1 with TRBJ1-6, with D perhaps matching TRBD1 (5 bases). Germline CDR1 and CDR2: MNHNS and SASEGT. The CDR3 contains 13 residues. Trimming stripped 11 bases from V and 8 bases from J, with 16 bases between. CDR3 sequence reads: CAYRGEIYSPLHF. The CDR3, as DNA: TGTGCCTACCGGGGCGAGATTTATTCACCCCTCCACTTT.

In this sample, this clone turned up a few times. This chain joins TRBV30 and TRBJ1-2, with D possibly being TRBD1 (6 bases). The CDR3 covers 15 residues. The germline V gene has CDR1 GTSNPN and CDR2 SVGIG (reference sequence). The V end was cut by 2 bases, the J end by 2 bases, with 15 bases between. The CDR3 sequence: CAWSKQPQGNYGYTF. The CDR3, as DNA: TGTGCCTGGAGTAAACAACCACAGGGAAACTATGGCTACACCTTC.

This clone was picked up a small number of times. This chain connects TRBV5-4 to TRBJ1-2, with D perhaps matching TRBD1 (6 bases). Germline V gene lookup returns CDR1 SGHNT and CDR2 YYREEE (reference sequence). The V and J ends lost 4 bases and 6 bases respectively, with 16 bases between them. The CDR3 is 14 amino acids. The CDR3 bases are TGTGCCAGCAGCACGCCGGCGGCAGGGGATGGCTACACCTTC. It specifies CASSTPAAGDGYTF.

Remarks on this clone: Other DNA sequences within the sample encode an identical CDR3. This chain links TRBV10-3 with TRBJ1-3; D call uncertain. The germline gives CDR1 ENHRY, CDR2 SYGVKD. The CDR3 has 15 amino acids. With 0 bases removed from V and 0 bases from J, the gap between germline ends came to 6 bases. The CDR3: CAISESRSSGNTIYF. CDR3 sequence (DNA): TGTGCCATCAGTGAGTCTCGTAGCTCTGGAAACACCATATATTTT.

This clone appeared a few times. This chain joins TRBV5-1 and TRBJ1-6; 7 nucleotides align to TRBD1. This CDR3 has 15 amino acids. Germline values: CDR1 SGHRS, CDR2 YFSETQ. V lost 4 bases, J lost 10 bases, and 11 bases stayed unmatched. CDR3 nucleotides: TGCGCCAGCAGCCCCCAACAGGGGAAGAACTCACCCCTCCACTTT. This encodes CASSPQQGKNSPLHF.

This chain joins TRBV18 and TRBJ2-1, with D perhaps matching TRBD2 (7 bases). This CDR3 contains 18 residues. Germline V gene sequence: CDR1 KGHSH, CDR2 LQKENI. Between the trimmed V and J ends, which lost 3 bases and 0 bases, there was a span of 18 bases. CDR3 sequence reads: CASSPPRGGGRSYNEQFF. CDR3 DNA sequence: TGTGCCAGCTCACCCCCTAGAGGCGGGGGCCGCTCCTACAATGAGCAGTTCTTC.

J is TRBJ2-3 and V is TRBV7-9, with 8 bases identical to TRBD2. The germline V gene has CDR1 SEHNR and CDR2 FQNEAQ (reference sequence). This CDR3 has 16 amino acids. V lost 2 bases, J lost 1 base, and 5 bases stayed unmatched. The CDR3 DNA reads TGTGCCAGCAGCTTATCGATTAGCGGGGGCACAGATACGCAGTATTTT. It codes for CASSLSISGGTDTQYF.